This T cell receptor (beta chain) was sequenced in a study of cytomegalovirus exposure and HLA in healthy donors. Study as a whole: There were around 390 genotyped donors. Of these, about 80% fell in the genetic ancestry cluster associated with self-reported Caucasian donors.

Germline CDR1 reads MNHNY; CDR2 reads SVGAGI (reference sequence). This CDR3 comprises 15 residues. The V end was cut by 6 bases, the J end by 0 bases, with 14 bases between. In the PCR, 60 Vbeta and 13 Jbeta primers were used. The protocol was immunoSEQ multiplex PCR, while the TCRdb copy is restricted to in-frame clones and leaves out a portion. The sample holds about 160,000 clones; 70% to 90% are singletons and the top ten take about 2.1%. The chain employs TRBV6-6 and TRBJ1-2; D is perhaps TRBD1 (5 bases). The clonotype comes from a woman younger than 30 in good health and CMV-seronegative. The sample taken for sequencing was PBMCs. CDR3 loop: CASSLPDRANYGYTF. The CDR3 region has the DNA TGTGCCAGCAGCCTCCCCGACAGAGCTAACTATGGCTACACCTTC.